These 16 T cell receptor beta chains were all obtained from the same sample, sequenced in a study of T cells in narcolepsy. The repertoire was sequenced with immunoSEQ multiplex PCR; TCRdb's copy has only in-frame clones and lacks some. The data contain 20,000 to 30,000 clones, 85% to 90% of them singletons. Material: CD45RA- memory CD4+ T cells from PBMCs. The receptors originated from a human donor with narcolepsy.

V is TRBV5-1 and J is TRBJ2-1, with 13 bases aligning to TRBD2. The ends lost 0 bases at V and 1 base at J; junction bases unmatched: 7. This CDR3 region has 19 residues. The germline gives CDR1 SGHRS, CDR2 YFSETQ. The CDR3 coding sequence is TGCGCCAGCAGCTTGGGACTAGCGGGAGGAAGAGGGTCCTACAATGAGCAGTTCTTC. This encodes CASSLGLAGGRGSYNEQFF.

V and J are TRBV29-1 and TRBJ2-1, with 10 nucleotides matching TRBD2. The CDR3 covers 14 residues. Germline V gene data show CDR1 as SQVTM and CDR2 as ANQGSEA. J lost 4 bases, V lost 1 base, and 1 base had no gene match. The CDR3 loop reads CSVEVAGGYNEQFF. The CDR3 DNA sequence: TGCAGCGTTGAAGTAGCGGGGGGATACAATGAGCAGTTCTTC.

The rearrangement uses TRBV5-1 and TRBJ2-3; 10 bases fit TRBD2. The J segment lost 3 bases and the V segment lost 5 bases, leaving 9 bases of the junction unmatched. Germline CDR1 and CDR2: SGHRS and YFSETQ. This CDR3 has 16 residues. In nucleotides, the CDR3 is TGCGCCAGCAGGGACGGGACTAGCGCGTTAACAGATACGCAGTATTTT. Translation gives CASRDGTSALTDTQYF. Full variable domain (outside the CDR3, taken from reference TRBV5-1 and TRBJ2-3): KAGVTQTPRYLIKTRGQQVTLSCSPISGHRSVSWYQQTPGQGLQFLFEYFSETQRNKGNFPGRFSGRQFSNSRSEMNVSTLELGDSALYLCASRDGTSALTDTQYFGPGTRLTVL.

The chain has TRBV10-3 and TRBJ2-1; D unclear. This CDR3 contains 11 residues. Trimming left V 5 bases short and J 9 bases short, with 8 bases between. In germline, CDR1 is ENHRY, CDR2 SYGVKD. The CDR3 sequence is CAISQNTEQFF. The CDR3 DNA follows: TGTGCCATCAGTCAAAACACTGAGCAGTTCTTC.

The CDR3 reads CASSLGRGTGELFF. For the CDR3, the DNA is TGTGCCAGCAGCTTAGGCAGGGGTACCGGGGAGCTGTTTTTT. The chain employs TRBV7-8 and TRBJ2-2; D possibly corresponds to TRBD1 (6 bases). This CDR3 spans 14 amino acids. The germline gives CDR1 SGHVS, CDR2 FQNEAQ. Trimming left V 1 base short and J 5 bases short, with 8 bases between.

The rearrangement joins TRBV10-2 to TRBJ2-7; TRBD2 is a possible D gene (5 bases). The CDR3 covers 14 residues. Germline V CDR1 and CDR2: WSHSY, SAAADI. The V end lost 4 bases, the J end lost 6 bases, and 16 bases lay between the germline ends. The DNA for the CDR3 is TGCGCCAGCAGTGGGACGCGAGGGATAGGCGAGCAGTACTTC. It yields the protein CASSGTRGIGEQYF.

This clone was detected once. The chain is built from TRBV29-1 and TRBJ2-1, with D unclear. This CDR3 comprises 10 residues. V lost 7 bases to trimming and J lost 3 bases, with 4 bases between them. Germline CDR1 is SQVTM and CDR2 is ANQGSEA. The CDR3 nucleotides are TGCAGCGGAGTCTACAATGAGCAGTTCTTC. Protein: CSGVYNEQFF.

The chain carries TRBV27 and TRBJ2-5, with TRBD2 matching over 14 bases. Near its end, the DNA agrees better with TRBJ2-7, so the J call may be wrong. Germline V gives CDR1 MNHEY, CDR2 SMNVEV (reference sequence). This CDR3 comprises 17 residues. The CDR3 reads CASSKTTGLAGGVEQYF. The CDR3 DNA sequence: TGTGCCAGCAGTAAAACAACCGGACTAGCGGGAGGTGTCGAGCAGTACTTC.

The chain carries TRBV11-2 and TRBJ2-3, with 10 bases matching TRBD2. CDR1 SGHAT and CDR2 FQNNGV come from the germline V gene. Germline trimming cut 10 bases from V and 2 bases from J; bases unmatched to any gene: 18. There are 18 residues in the CDR3. The CDR3 loop reads CATHNKPTGTSVTDTQYF. The DNA of the CDR3 is TGTGCCACCCATAATAAACCAACCGGGACTAGCGTCACAGATACGCAGTATTTT.

This sequence joins TRBV5-6 and TRBJ2-1; the match to TRBD2 covers 8 bases. Trimming at V came to 5 bases and at J to 0 bases, leaving 7 bases not matched to a gene. The CDR3 spans 16 residues. Germline values: CDR1 SGHDT, CDR2 YYEEEE. CDR3 sequence (DNA): TGTGCCAGCAGAAATCTAGCGGGCCCCTCCTACAATGAGCAGTTCTTC. Protein sequence: CASRNLAGPSYNEQFF.

This chain connects TRBV2 to TRBJ2-5; 8 bases agree with TRBD1. In germline, CDR1 is SNHLY, CDR2 FYNNEI. The V and J ends lost 7 bases and 5 bases, in that order; junction bases with no gene match: 3. The CDR3 consists of 12 residues. The CDR3 DNA reads as TGTGCCAGCACGGACAGGGCCGAGACCCAGTACTTC. Translation: CASTDRAETQYF.

This clone was seen only a few times. The chain combines TRBV2 with TRBJ2-3; 8 nucleotides match TRBD1. V shed 8 bases, J shed 6 bases, and the junction held 10 bases outside the gene matches. Germline V gene sequence: CDR1 SNHLY, CDR2 FYNNEI. The CDR3 totals 14 residues. The CDR3 DNA reads TGTGCCAGCGGTACTCAGGGGGCGAGGGATACGCAGTATTTT. It encodes CASGTQGARDTQYF.

The gene calls are TRBV5-1 and TRBJ2-2; 12 bases align to TRBD2. Per the germline V gene, CDR1 is SGHRS and CDR2 is YFSETQ. V lost 9 bases to trimming and J lost 0 bases; unmatched junction nucleotides: 9. The length of the CDR3 is 17 residues. Here the CDR3 reads CATSQASGRANTGELFF. For the CDR3, the DNA is TGCGCCACCTCCCAGGCTAGCGGGAGGGCGAACACCGGGGAGCTGTTTTTT. The entire variable domain, with the rest obtained from reference TRBV5-1 and TRBJ2-2, is as follows: KAGVTQTPRYLIKTRGQQVTLSCSPISGHRSVSWYQQTPGQGLQFLFEYFSETQRNKGNFPGRFSGRQFSNSRSEMNVSTLELGDSALYLCATSQASGRANTGELFFGEGSRLTVL.

V usage is TRBV11-2 and J usage is TRBJ2-2; TRBD1 matches at 8 bases. The CDR3 spans 18 residues. The J segment lost 0 bases and the V segment lost 5 bases, leaving 11 bases of the junction unmatched. Germline V gene data show CDR1 as SGHAT and CDR2 as FQNNGV. This chain's CDR3 is CASSHRTGQGANTGELFF. The CDR3 DNA follows: TGTGCCAGCAGCCATCGAACAGGACAGGGAGCGAACACCGGGGAGCTGTTTTTT.

The rearrangement joins TRBV5-6 to TRBJ2-7; tentatively, D is TRBD2 (6 bases). Trimming took 4 bases from V and 3 from J, leaving 17 bases between them. This CDR3 region has 15 residues. Looked up from germline, CDR1 is SGHDT and CDR2 is YYEEEE. The CDR3 loop reads CASSTRGGAIYEQYF. In DNA form, the CDR3 reads TGTGCCAGCAGCACCCGGGGAGGTGCAATCTACGAGCAGTACTTC.

The V gene is TRBV5-4, the J gene TRBJ1-3; a possible D gene is TRBD1 (6 bases). The CDR3 has 15 amino acids. In germline, CDR1 is SGHNT, CDR2 YYREEE (reference sequence). Trimming stripped 0 bases from V and 5 bases from J, with 12 bases between. This CDR3 reads CASSLGTERRNTIYF. Written as DNA, the CDR3 is TGTGCCAGCAGCTTGGGGACAGAGAGACGAAACACCATATATTTT.